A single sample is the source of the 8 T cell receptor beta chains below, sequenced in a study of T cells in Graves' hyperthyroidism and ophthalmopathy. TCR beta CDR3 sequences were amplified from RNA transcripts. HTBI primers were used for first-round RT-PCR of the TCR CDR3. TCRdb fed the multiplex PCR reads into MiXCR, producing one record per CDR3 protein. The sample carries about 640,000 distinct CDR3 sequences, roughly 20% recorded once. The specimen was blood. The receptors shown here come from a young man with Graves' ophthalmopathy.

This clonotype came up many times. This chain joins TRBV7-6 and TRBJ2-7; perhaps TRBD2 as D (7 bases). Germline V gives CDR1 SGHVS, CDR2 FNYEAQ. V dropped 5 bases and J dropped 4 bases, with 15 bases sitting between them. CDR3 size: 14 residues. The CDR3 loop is CASSKRDKPYEQYF. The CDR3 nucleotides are TGTGCCAGCAGCAAGCGGGACAAGCCTTACGAGCAGTACTTC.

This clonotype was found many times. CDR3 protein: CASSGQNDGYTF. The CDR3 DNA reads as TGTGCCAGCAGCGGACAGAACGATGGCTACACCTTC. The V and J genes are TRBV13 and TRBJ1-2, with D perhaps TRBD1 (6 bases). Germline lookup yields CDR1 PRHDT and CDR2 FYEKMQ (reference sequence). V gave up 5 bases and J gave up 6 bases, with 10 bases separating them. This CDR3 spans 12 amino acids.

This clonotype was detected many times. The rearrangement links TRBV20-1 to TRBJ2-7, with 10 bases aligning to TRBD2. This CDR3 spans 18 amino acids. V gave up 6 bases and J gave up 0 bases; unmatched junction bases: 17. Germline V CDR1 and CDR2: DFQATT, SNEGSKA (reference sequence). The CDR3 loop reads CSAPTGARTSGSSYEQYF. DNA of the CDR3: TGCAGTGCGCCGACAGGCGCCAGGACTAGCGGAAGCTCCTACGAGCAGTACTTC.

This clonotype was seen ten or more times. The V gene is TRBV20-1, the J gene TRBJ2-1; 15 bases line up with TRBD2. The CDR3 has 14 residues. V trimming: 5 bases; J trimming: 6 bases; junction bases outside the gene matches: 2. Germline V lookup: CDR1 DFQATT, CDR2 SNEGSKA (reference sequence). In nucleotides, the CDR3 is TGCAGTGCTTGGGGACTAGCGGGAGGCAATGAGCAGTTCTTC. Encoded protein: CSAWGLAGGNEQFF.

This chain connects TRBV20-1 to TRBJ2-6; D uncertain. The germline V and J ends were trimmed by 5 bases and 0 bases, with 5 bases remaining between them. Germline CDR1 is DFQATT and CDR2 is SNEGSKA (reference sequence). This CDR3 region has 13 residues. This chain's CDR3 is CSALNSGANVLTF. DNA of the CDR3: TGCAGTGCTTTGAACTCTGGGGCCAACGTCCTGACTTTC.

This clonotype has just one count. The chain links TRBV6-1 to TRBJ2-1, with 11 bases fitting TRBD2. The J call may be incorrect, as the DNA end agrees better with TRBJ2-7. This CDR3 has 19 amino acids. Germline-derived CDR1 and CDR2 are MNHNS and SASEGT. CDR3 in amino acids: CASSEGGLAGLGGYNEQYF. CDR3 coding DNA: TGTGCCAGCAGTGAAGGAGGACTAGCGGGTCTTGGGGGTTACAATGAGCAGTACTTC.

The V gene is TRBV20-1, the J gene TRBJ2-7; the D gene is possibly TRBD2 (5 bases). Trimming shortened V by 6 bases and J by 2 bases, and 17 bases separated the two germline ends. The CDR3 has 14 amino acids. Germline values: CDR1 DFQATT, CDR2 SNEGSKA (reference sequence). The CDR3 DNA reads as TGCAGTGCGCGGGCCCCAACCACAACCTACGAGCAGTACTTC. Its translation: CSARAPTTTYEQYF.

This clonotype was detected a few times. DNA of the CDR3: TGCAGTGCTGAGCATGGGGCTGGGAAGTACTTC. It specifies CSAEHGAGKYF. The gene calls are TRBV20-1 and TRBJ2-5; D is possibly TRBD1 (5 bases). This CDR3 comprises 11 residues. The germline gives CDR1 DFQATT, CDR2 SNEGSKA (reference sequence). V lost 5 bases, J lost 12 bases, and 16 bases lay in between.